Sequencing of this TCR beta chain was carried out in a study of response to subunit inactivated influenza vaccine. This clonotype has only a few counts. Its cognate antigen is unknown. From germline, CDR1 is SEHNR and CDR2 FQNEAQ (reference sequence). V was shortened by 2 bases and J by 4 bases, with 17 bases between the two germline ends. CDR3 length: 16 residues. TCRdb re-derived calls from the RT-PCR reads in MiXCR, one entry per CDR3 protein. Of under 200,000 distinct CDR3 sequences in the sample, around 11% were seen once. Points from the study as a whole: That few new T cells are recruited by each seasonal influenza vaccination was the authors' suggestion.

The material was CD8+ T cells sorted from PBMCs, obtained around 25 months after vaccination. This sequence was found in a man aged 50-75 years who received an inactivated influenza vaccine. V is TRBV7-9 and J is TRBJ2-5; D is uncertain. CDR3 sequence: CASSLSSYGLLETQYF. As DNA, the CDR3 is TGTGCCAGCAGCTTATCGAGTTACGGGCTCCTAGAGACCCAGTACTTC.